Shown below are 7 T cell receptor beta chains from a single sample sequenced in a study of T-cell reconstitution after alpha-beta-depleted transplantation in children. This sample's TCRbeta library carried unique molecular identifier barcodes. TCRdb recomputed calls from the PCR reads with MiXCR, one row per CDR3 protein. The sample carries hundreds of thousands of distinct CDR3 sequences, 13% recorded once. The sample was PBMCs, mostly from graft donor cells, taken 360 days after TCRalphabeta/CD19-depleted stem cell transplant. The source is a male patient younger than 18 who had a stem cell transplant for acute myeloid leukemia, so the T cells may come from the graft donor.

The chain combines TRBV4-3 with TRBJ2-3, with TRBD2 matching 9 bases. The CDR3 extends over 18 amino acids. CDR1 and CDR2 from the germline V gene are LGHNA and YSLEER. V was clipped by 0 bases and J by 0 bases; unmatched bases: 7. CDR3 nucleotide sequence: TGCGCCAGCAGCCAAGATGAGAAGGCGGGAGGGAGCACAGATACGCAGTATTTT. This encodes CASSQDEKAGGSTDTQYF.

This clonotype was seen a handful of times. The chain is built from TRBV7-6 and TRBJ1-6; D is perhaps TRBD1 (6 bases). CDR1 and CDR2 (germline): SGHVS, FNYEAQ. The V gene lost 0 bases and the J gene lost 7 bases, with 10 bases spanning the gap. The CDR3 is 15 residues long. The DNA of the CDR3 is TGTGCCAGCAGCTTAGCCCGGGACACCAATTCACCCCTCCACTTT. Translated, it gives CASSLARDTNSPLHF.

The sample holds a few counts of this clonotype. This sequence joins TRBV7-8 and TRBJ2-7, with 11 positions matching TRBD1. Germline CDR1 SGHVS, CDR2 FQNEAQ. The J segment lost 0 bases and the V segment lost 4 bases, leaving 5 bases of the junction unmatched. This CDR3 has 16 residues. The CDR3 DNA is TGTGCCAGCAGCTCGCGGGACAGGGGGTCCTCCTACGAGCAGTACTTC. Translating gives CASSSRDRGSSYEQYF.

The table lists this clonotype with a few counts. The rearrangement joins TRBV4-2 to TRBJ1-5; unclear D gene. The V and J ends lost 0 bases and 3 bases respectively, with 12 bases between them. Germline V lookup: CDR1 LGHNA, CDR2 YNFKEQ. The CDR3 length is 16 residues. The CDR3 coding sequence is TGTGCCAGCAGCCAAGATACTAACACACCCAATCAGCCCCAGCATTTT. Its translation is CASSQDTNTPNQPQHF.

V usage is TRBV12-5 and J usage is TRBJ1-1; the D gene is possibly TRBD1 (6 bases). The length of the CDR3 is 12 residues. Trimming pared 4 bases from V and 11 bases from J, leaving 14 bases between. Germline loops: CDR1 LGHNT, CDR2 FRNRAP. The CDR3 sequence is CASGSGAGTAFF. In DNA form, the CDR3 reads TGTGCTAGTGGTTCAGGGGCCGGGACGGCTTTCTTT. Filled out from reference TRBV12-5 and TRBJ1-1, the complete variable domain reads DARVTQTPRHKVTEMGQEVTMRCQPILGHNTVFWYRQTMMQGLELLAYFRNRAPLDDSGMPKDRFSAEMPDATLATLKIQPSEPRDSAVYFCASGSGAGTAFFGQGTRLTVV.

As regards this clonotype: A read error may account for a junction end that differs from germline. The chain couples TRBV7-3 to TRBJ2-7; either TRBD1 or TRBD2 may fit D (5 bases each). This CDR3 has 19 residues. Germline assignment: CDR1 SGHTA and CDR2 FQGTGA. The CDR3 DNA follows: TGTGCCAGCAGCTTAAAGGCCTACATGTGGGGGATTTCCTCCTACGAGCAGTGCTTC. Protein product: CASSLKAYMWGISSYEQCF. Variable domain in full (rest from reference TRBV7-3 and TRBJ2-7): GAGVSQTPSNKVTEKGKYVELRCDPISGHTALYWYRQSLGQGPEFLIYFQGTGAADDSGLPNDRFFAVRPEGSVSTLKIQRTERGDSAVYLCASSLKAYMWGISSYEQCFGPGTRLTVT.

J is TRBJ2-1 and V is TRBV25-1; 7 bases align to TRBD2. The junction had 10 bases not matched to a gene; V was cut back by 3 bases and J by 5 bases. This CDR3 is built from 16 residues. The V gene's germline CDR1 is MGHDK and CDR2 SYGVNS. CDR3 bases: TGTGCCAGCAGTGATTACTCGGTAGCGGGCCACAATGAGCAGTTCTTC. Translation gives CASSDYSVAGHNEQFF.